A selection of T cell receptor beta chains follows, all from one sample in a study of OX40 agonist ivuxolimab in advanced cancers. Repertoires were generated with immunoSEQ multiplex PCR, while TCRdb's copy carries only in-frame clones and drops some. The sample records about 20,000 clones, roughly 89% being singletons. This sample comprised CD4+ or CD8+ T cells sorted from blood, obtained in a trial of the OX40 agonist ivuxolimab. All receptors come from an adult with an advanced solid tumor such as melanoma, head and neck, liver or kidney cancer. Each CDR3 is given without its conserved first and last residue. Each record gives: V gene, CDR3 protein.

v_gene: TRBV30; CDR3aa: AWSETYRGSYEQY
v_gene: TRBV5-1; CDR3aa: ASSLRAESSYEQY
v_gene: TRBV27; CDR3aa: ASSLGVAGGPRDEQF
v_gene: TRBV4-1; CDR3aa: ASSQDDSFYT
v_gene: TRBV19; CDR3aa: ASSIRGLGGTDTQY
v_gene: TRBV5-5; CDR3aa: ASSQTGNEKLF
v_gene: TRBV4-2; CDR3aa: ATGGEMNTEAF
v_gene: TRBV6-1; CDR3aa: ASIRGETNEQF
v_gene: TRBV5-6; CDR3aa: ASSGQGWNTEAF
v_gene: TRBV28; CDR3aa: ASSYKQAGSRYNGYT
v_gene: TRBV4-1; CDR3aa: ASSQRAYQGNSPLH
v_gene: TRBV2; CDR3aa: ASSEAMGVAGPHGYT
v_gene: TRBV5-6; CDR3aa: ASSLGFGRTTEAF
v_gene: TRBV19; CDR3aa: ASGRGATNTGELF
v_gene: TRBV6-5; CDR3aa: ASSYSAGRHEQF
v_gene: TRBV27; CDR3aa: ASSILTGGGSYNSPLH
v_gene: TRBV4-2; CDR3aa: ASSQAGRDTEAF
v_gene: TRBV7-6; CDR3aa: ASSSTRNTGELF
v_gene: TRBV27; CDR3aa: ASSPPGARPTYEQY
v_gene: TRBV27; CDR3aa: ASSLWGGPARNEQY
v_gene: TRBV6-5; CDR3aa: ASSAGQTLYEQY
v_gene: TRBV11-1; CDR3aa: ASSLAPERVPDTQY
v_gene: TRBV19; CDR3aa: ASKGDSSNQPQH
v_gene: TRBV11-2; CDR3aa: ASSYLLANEQF
v_gene: TRBV5-1; CDR3aa: ASSLEQGGEQY
v_gene: TRBV5-1; CDR3aa: ASSYNGGINTEAF
v_gene: TRBV4-1; CDR3aa: ASSPRMWDSYGYT
v_gene: TRBV27; CDR3aa: ASSSGTPIREKLF
v_gene: TRBV7-2; CDR3aa: ASSGLDWTVTEAF
v_gene: TRBV27; CDR3aa: ASSLVAGFGANVLT
v_gene: TRBV7-6; CDR3aa: ASSPDTTGGYT
v_gene: TRBV7-9; CDR3aa: ASSLETPTRGVGT
v_gene: TRBV7-7; CDR3aa: VRDREEKLF
v_gene: TRBV4-1; CDR3aa: ASRPGQGLYGYT
v_gene: TRBV5-1; CDR3aa: ASSPWTAMNTEAF
v_gene: TRBV6-1; CDR3aa: ASSLWGQGQYEQY
v_gene: TRBV4-1; CDR3aa: ASSQEAGGLSQPQH
v_gene: TRBV4-1; CDR3aa: ASSQDPPERPSTLH
v_gene: TRBV25-1; CDR3aa: ASSVGTGDVEQF
v_gene: TRBV4-1; CDR3aa: ASSQVSGTANTEAF
v_gene: TRBV27; CDR3aa: ASSPGTSGLNEQF
v_gene: TRBV27; CDR3aa: ASRFFALSEQY
v_gene: TRBV6-6; CDR3aa: ASSYSRNEQF
v_gene: TRBV4-1; CDR3aa: ASSQERGRGASTDTQY
v_gene: TRBV4-2; CDR3aa: ASSPRDRGRVDYGYT
v_gene: TRBV19; CDR3aa: ASSIPRQGSNQPQH
v_gene: TRBV6-5; CDR3aa: ASWLRDRAKETQY
v_gene: TRBV2; CDR3aa: AFQRGVGETQY